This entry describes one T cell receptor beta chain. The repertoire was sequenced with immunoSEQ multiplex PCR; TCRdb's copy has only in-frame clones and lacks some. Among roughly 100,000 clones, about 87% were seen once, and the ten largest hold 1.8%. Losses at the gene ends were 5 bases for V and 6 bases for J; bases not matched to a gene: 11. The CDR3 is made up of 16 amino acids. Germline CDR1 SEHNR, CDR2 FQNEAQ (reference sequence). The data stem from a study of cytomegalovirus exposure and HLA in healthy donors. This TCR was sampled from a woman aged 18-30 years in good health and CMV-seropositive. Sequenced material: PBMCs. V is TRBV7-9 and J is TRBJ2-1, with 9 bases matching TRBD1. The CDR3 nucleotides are TGTGCCAGCAGCCCGGATCCGGGACAGGGAGGCAATGAGCAGTTCTTC. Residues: CASSPDPGQGGNEQFF. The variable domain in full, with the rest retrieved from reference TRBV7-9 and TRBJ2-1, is DTGVSQNPRHKITKRGQNVTFRCDPISEHNRLYWYRQTLGQGPEFLTYFQNEAQLEKSRLLSDRFSAERPKGSFSTLEIQRTEQGDSAMYLCASSPDPGQGGNEQFFGPGTRLTVL.